This T cell receptor (beta chain) was captured in a study of shared clonotypes between healthy human individuals (TCRdb year 2020). General notes on the study: A couple of women and three men aged 18 to 49 years were included in the cohort. To estimate repertoire size and how much clonotype sharing occurs between individuals, the study deeply sequenced the blood TCR repertoires of five healthy adults. Between about 0.9 and 10 billion PBMCs per donor were obtained by leukapheresis. To increase sequencing depth and limit assay-specific biases, TCR repertoire library preparation and sequencing were carried out by different laboratories using diverse techniques. For each donor, CD4 naive and CD4 memory were each given three plates, CD8 naive was given two plates, and CD8 memory was given one plate.

Using the deep immunoSEQ assay, multiplex PCR amplified TCR CDR3 regions from genomic DNA. Extracted genomic DNA from each cell subset was spread evenly across all wells of several immunoSEQ 96-well plates, with each plate serving as a replicate. For sorted subsets, approximately 190 ng genomic DNA, equal to about 30,000 T cell genomes, was loaded into each replicate PCR. Purified libraries were measured with a Qubit 3.0 fluorometer, size-checked on a Bioanalyzer 2100, and measured again with the KAPA Library Quantification kit. Every immunoSEQ 96-well plate was sequenced on a dedicated single-read 150-cycle Illumina NextSeq 550 flow cell. Regarding the original processing steps: The immunoSEQ output contained only junctional sequences without quality scores, so filtering could not match that applied to full-length reads. Sequences were annotated with PyIR, a Python wrapper for IgBLAST v1.9, using IMGT germline references to assign V/J genes and CDR3. Reads were removed for weak V/J assignments (E-value above 1e-6), missing CDR3, stop codons, out-of-frame junctions, or ambiguous translated residues. V3J clonotypes were defined by identical inferred V gene, J gene, and CDR3 amino acid sequence. The percentage overlap between two repertoires was calculated by dividing the number of shared unique clonotypes by the size of the smaller repertoire. Three approaches were used to assess repertoire richness: RTK rarefaction, the Chao1 estimator, and Recon v2.1 estimates of unobserved clonotypes. Generation probabilities for all TCRbeta clonotypes obtained by the gDNA method from a handful of donors were computed using OLGA. In its TCRdb copy, this immuneACCESS table keeps in-frame sequences only and misses some clones. Where compared with another copy, unresolved V genes explain less than half of these, and the others have no known cause. V, J and clone size are those of that table, while D and trimming were read from the DNA. This sample is represented by just over 2,000,000 clones; about 95% of them were singletons. The ten largest clones capture roughly 1% of the sample.

With respect to this clone: Its antigen remains unidentified. No base-level quality is on record; no much larger clone is a single base apart. Other DNA sequences in this sample translate to the same CDR3.

CD8 naive samples were obtained by positive selection for CCR7 among CD45RO-negative cells, yielding a CD45RA+CCR7+ population from which TemRA cells were excluded. Healthy HIV-negative adults with no recently reported acute infections or vaccinations were included as donors. Every donor was a Caucasian adult residing in Nashville, Tennessee, USA. Blood was collected by leukapheresis, and PBMCs were isolated by Ficoll-Histopaque density gradient centrifugation and then cryopreserved in liquid nitrogen vapor phase. Analytical flow cytometry was used to check the purity and quantity of each magnetically sorted T cell population. From each sorted fraction, genomic DNA was isolated and quantified by UV absorbance on a Nanodrop 2000c. Relative to germline, V is 0 bases shorter and J is 7 bases shorter, with 5 bases between their ends. Taken from cysteine to phenylalanine, the CDR3 has 13 residues. Only the CDR3 DNA stays, 39 bases, in frame from base 1. Looking up the germline V gene yields CDR1 SGDLS and CDR2 YYNGEE.

Study-wide conclusions, independent of this receptor: Clonotypes shared by all four sorted-subset donors showed higher generation probabilities than non-shared clonotypes. Sampling was restricted to blood, and TCR repertoires in tissues likely differ from the TCR repertoires found in blood. Even with the large sequencing depth, rarefaction of the sorted-subset datasets indicated that sequencing was incomplete. Larger estimated clonotype richness was generally found for naive subsets than for memory subsets. The small number of donors limited the genetic and exposure-history diversity represented. Across a handful of donors, around 5.4% of naive CD4, 3% to 4% of naive CD8, 2% to 2.5% of memory CD4, and approximately 0.4% of memory CD8 clonotypes were shared. Pairwise subsampling indicated that sequencing depth was expected to affect the degree of clonotype sharing among donors.

The TCR originated in a man younger than 35 in good health. The rearrangement joined TRBV9 to TRBJ1-6, with the identity of the D gene unclear. Sequenced: naive CD8+ T cells sorted from blood. Taken with the paper, the label for cell subset or site translates to: CD45RA+CCR7+. Here is the DNA: TGTGCCAGCAGCGTAGCGGAAAATTCACCCCTCCACTTT. It is translated as CASSVAENSPLHF.